Listed below are T cell receptor beta chains from one sample, sequenced in a study of blood T cell repertoires in COVID-19. Produced via immunoSEQ multiplex PCR; TCRdb's table is partial and in-frame only. In the table there are about 130,000 clones, 60% to 85% of which are singletons. The sample taken for sequencing was peripheral blood. The receptors originated from a man at least 80 years old with acute or convalescent COVID-19. Both conserved end residues are part of each CDR3. Size tells how often a clone was seen (once, few, many) or the class of an expanded clone, and some rows leave it out.

CDR3aa: CASSFESGVNTGELFF
v_gene: TRBV5-1
j_gene: TRBJ2-2
abundance: NA

CDR3aa: CASSLGRAETQYF
v_gene: TRBV19
j_gene: TRBJ2-5
abundance: few

CDR3aa: CASSLAGDNEQFF
v_gene: TRBV11-3
j_gene: TRBJ2-1
abundance: few

CDR3aa: CASSVGAFIGNTIYF
v_gene: TRBV9
j_gene: TRBJ1-3
abundance: NA

CDR3aa: CASSPGARNEQFF
v_gene: TRBV18
j_gene: TRBJ2-1
abundance: NA

CDR3aa: CASSPSTGGNTGELFF
v_gene: TRBV3-1/TRBV3-2
j_gene: TRBJ2-2
abundance: NA

CDR3aa: CASRDGAGEQYF
v_gene: TRBV6-5
j_gene: TRBJ2-7
abundance: few

CDR3aa: CASSQTQGHNEQFF
v_gene: TRBV7-2
j_gene: TRBJ2-1
abundance: NA

CDR3aa: CAWSAYTGGDSPLHF
v_gene: TRBV30
j_gene: TRBJ1-6
abundance: few

CDR3aa: CASSFSGGASETQYF
v_gene: TRBV27
j_gene: TRBJ2-5
abundance: NA

CDR3aa: CAISESAVSLEQYF
v_gene: TRBV10-3
j_gene: TRBJ2-7
abundance: NA

CDR3aa: CASSYTGTYEQYF
v_gene: TRBV3-1/TRBV3-2
j_gene: TRBJ2-7
abundance: NA

CDR3aa: CASSSQGSDYGYTF
v_gene: TRBV5-4
j_gene: TRBJ1-2
abundance: NA

CDR3aa: CASSTQDNSPLHF
v_gene: TRBV2
j_gene: TRBJ1-6
abundance: few

CDR3aa: CASSLRGGWEQYF
v_gene: TRBV3-1/TRBV3-2
j_gene: TRBJ2-7
abundance: NA

CDR3aa: CASSQGAWVQAFF
v_gene: TRBV3-1/TRBV3-2
j_gene: TRBJ1-1
abundance: NA

CDR3aa: CASSPGQELKKEETQYF
v_gene: TRBV5-1
j_gene: TRBJ2-5
abundance: NA

CDR3aa: CASSLRVAGGSDTQYF
v_gene: TRBV27
j_gene: TRBJ2-3
abundance: NA

CDR3aa: CASSQARVYGYTF
v_gene: TRBV3-1/TRBV3-2
j_gene: TRBJ1-2
abundance: NA

CDR3aa: CASSPGPRGDTQYF
v_gene: TRBV6-5
j_gene: TRBJ2-3
abundance: NA

CDR3aa: CASVQRGLGTQYF
v_gene: TRBV3-1/TRBV3-2
j_gene: TRBJ2-5
abundance: NA

CDR3aa: CASSQLGAEKQFF
v_gene: TRBV11-2
j_gene: TRBJ2-1
abundance: NA

CDR3aa: CAISESGGPANYGYTF
v_gene: TRBV10-3
j_gene: TRBJ1-2
abundance: NA

CDR3aa: CASSLSGGSNQPQHF
v_gene: TRBV5-1
j_gene: TRBJ1-5
abundance: once

CDR3aa: CASSPRGWSLNEQFF
v_gene: TRBV3-1/TRBV3-2
j_gene: TRBJ2-1
abundance: NA

CDR3aa: CASSGTPGQGNYGYTF
v_gene: TRBV5-6
j_gene: TRBJ1-2
abundance: NA

CDR3aa: CSAGRDGGDEQFF
v_gene: TRBV29-1
j_gene: TRBJ2-1
abundance: NA

CDR3aa: CASSPNGGRSYNEQFF
v_gene: TRBV5-6
j_gene: TRBJ2-1
abundance: NA